These 30 T cell receptor beta chains were sequenced from one sample in a study of CD8 T cells in ankylosing spondylitis. TCRdb independently ran MiXCR on the 5' RACE reads; one entry per CDR3 protein. The table lists 150,000 to 200,000 distinct CDR3 sequences, roughly 18% of them singletons. Sequencing input: blood, either unsorted or a sorted T cell fraction (not recorded which). These receptors all stem from a male donor aged 5 to 29 with ankylosing spondylitis or in good health (not recorded which).

This clonotype was recorded at least ten times. This chain uses TRBV5-4 with TRBJ2-1; a possible D gene is TRBD1 (6 bases). The germline V and J ends were trimmed by 5 bases and 0 bases, with 15 bases remaining between them. The CDR3 contains 16 residues. In germline, CDR1 is SGHNT, CDR2 YYREEE (reference sequence). CDR3 nucleotides: TGTGCCAGCAGACCGAAGACAGGAGCCTCCTACAATGAGCAGTTCTTC. Amino acids: CASRPKTGASYNEQFF.

This clonotype was seen repeatedly, ten times or more. This chain joins TRBV2 and TRBJ2-1; 10 bases line up with TRBD2. Germline CDR1 reads SNHLY; CDR2 reads FYNNEI. Trimming removed 7 bases from V and 6 bases from J; junction bases left unmatched: 12. This CDR3 has 16 amino acids. This CDR3 is CASNPSSGSIFNEQFF. The CDR3 DNA reads TGTGCCAGCAACCCGTCTAGCGGGAGTATTTTCAATGAGCAGTTCTTC.

This clonotype was recorded at least ten times. The V and J genes are TRBV12-3 or TRBV12-4 and TRBJ2-2; D gene ambiguous. The CDR3 has 14 amino acids. V was cut by 4 bases and J by 7 bases, with 13 bases left in between. CDR3 amino acids: CASSSRTLVGELFF. The CDR3 nucleotides are TGTGCCAGCAGTTCCCGTACTCTCGTCGGGGAGCTGTTTTTT.

J is TRBJ2-3 and V is TRBV27, with D perhaps matching TRBD2 (5 bases). Germline CDR1 reads MNHEY; CDR2 reads SMNVEV (reference sequence). V lost 5 bases and J 1 base, leaving 16 bases between the germline ends. This CDR3 has 16 amino acids. The CDR3 reads CASSPMILEGTDTQYF. In DNA form, the CDR3 reads TGTGCCAGCAGTCCCATGATCCTGGAGGGCACAGATACGCAGTATTTT.

This chain uses TRBV19 with TRBJ2-1; 7 bases agree with TRBD2. CDR3 size: 16 residues. V gave up 3 bases and J gave up 2 bases; unmatched junction bases: 7. CDR1 LNHDA and CDR2 SQIVND come from the germline V gene (reference sequence). The CDR3 spells CASSISGGSAYNEQFF. CDR3 sequence (DNA): TGTGCCAGTAGTATCTCGGGCGGGAGCGCCTACAATGAGCAGTTCTTC.

The chain combines TRBV13 with TRBJ2-7; maybe TRBD1 (6 bases). The CDR3 length is 19 residues. V was clipped by 7 bases and J by 4 bases, with 32 bases between them. CDR1 is PRHDT, CDR2 FYEKMQ, per germline (reference sequence). The CDR3 region has the DNA TGTGCCAGCATTACCCCAGGGCAGGGGAAGGACTTTTACCGTTACGAGCAGTACTTC. Protein product: CASITPGQGKDFYRYEQYF.

This rearrangement joins TRBV5-4 to TRBJ2-3; no clear D gene. The length of the CDR3 is 15 residues. Germline V gene lookup returns CDR1 SGHNT and CDR2 YYREEE (reference sequence). V lost 2 bases and J 1 base, leaving 11 bases between the germline ends. DNA of the CDR3: TGTGCCAGCAGCTTTTGGGATGTAGGCACAGATACGCAGTATTTT. It is translated as CASSFWDVGTDTQYF.

In this sample, this clonotype turned up many times. V usage is TRBV30 and J usage is TRBJ2-1, with 9 bases aligning to TRBD2. The CDR3 is 11 residues long. Germline V gene sequence: CDR1 GTSNPN, CDR2 SVGIG (reference sequence). The V and J ends lost 6 bases and 7 bases, in that order; junction bases with no gene match: 1. CDR3 nucleotide sequence: TGTGCCTGCAGCGGGAGGAATGAGCAGTTCTTC. Residues: CACSGRNEQFF.

V is TRBV27 and J is TRBJ2-1; 9 bases align to TRBD2. CDR3 length equals 15 residues. Looked up from germline, CDR1 is MNHEY and CDR2 is SMNVEV (reference sequence). V dropped 5 bases and J dropped 5; count of bases not matched to a gene: 7. CDR3 coding DNA: TGTGCCAGCAGTCCCGCAGCGGGAGGTCACAATGAGCAGTTCTTC. Translated, it gives CASSPAAGGHNEQFF.

The genes are TRBV5-1 and TRBJ2-3; 11 bases are shared with TRBD2. The V segment lost 4 bases and the J segment 2 bases; nucleotides outside the gene matches: 6. The CDR3 totals 16 residues. CDR1 is SGHRS and CDR2 is YFSETQ in the germline V gene. In DNA form, the CDR3 reads TGCGCCAGCAGCACGCTTAGCGGGAGGGTCACAGATACGCAGTATTTT. It translates to CASSTLSGRVTDTQYF.

This clonotype appeared many times. For the CDR3, the DNA is TGTGCCAGCACCAACTATTATCAAGAGACCCAGTACTTC. This encodes CASTNYYQETQYF. The chain links TRBV28 to TRBJ2-5; D gene uncertain. The CDR3 spans 13 residues. Trimming took 7 bases from V and 2 from J, leaving 11 bases between them. In germline, CDR1 is MDHEN, CDR2 SYDVKM.

This clonotype was counted ten times or more. The CDR3 DNA is TGTGCCAGCAGCTTGAGCGGGAGGGTTTTGTACAATGAGCAGTTCTTC. Protein product: CASSLSGRVLYNEQFF. This sequence joins TRBV11-2 and TRBJ2-1, with 10 bases identical to TRBD2. J lost 4 bases, V lost 3 bases, and 6 bases had no gene match. The germline V gene encodes CDR1 SGHAT and CDR2 FQNNGV. The CDR3 loop spans 16 amino acids. The complete variable domain, with remaining parts taken from reference TRBV11-2 and TRBJ2-1, reads EAGVAQSPRYKIIEKRQSVAFWCNPISGHATLYWYQQILGQGPKLLIQFQNNGVVDDSQLPKDRFSAERLKGVDSTLKIQPAKLEDSAVYLCASSLSGRVLYNEQFFGPGTRLTVL.

This clonotype has at least ten counts. The V and J genes are TRBV3-1 and TRBJ2-5, with 7 bases aligning to TRBD2. The V segment lost 1 base and the J segment 4 bases; nucleotides outside the gene matches: 9. CDR1 is LGHDT and CDR2 is YNNKEL in the germline V gene (reference sequence). This CDR3 contains 16 residues. CDR3 sequence reads: CASSQGEKRDGETQYF. In nucleotides, the CDR3 is TGTGCCAGCAGCCAAGGGGAGAAGCGGGACGGAGAGACCCAGTACTTC.

There are many counts of this clonotype. This sequence joins TRBV5-1 and TRBJ1-5; D remains ambiguous. CDR1 and CDR2 from the germline V gene are SGHRS and YFSETQ. CDR3 length: 15 residues. Trimming stripped 0 bases from V and 10 bases from J, with 17 bases between. The CDR3 loop reads CASSLEPGLENPQHF. Here the CDR3 DNA reads TGCGCCAGCAGCTTGGAGCCGGGCTTGGAGAATCCCCAGCATTTT.

This clonotype was counted only a few times. The chain is built from TRBV18 and TRBJ2-7, with 11 bases fitting TRBD1. The CDR3 is 15 residues long. Unmatched junction bases numbered 2, after V lost 1 base and J lost 3 bases. Germline V gives CDR1 KGHSH, CDR2 LQKENI. CDR3 nucleotide sequence: TGTGCCAGCTCACCACGGGACAGGGGGTACTACGAGCAGTACTTC. This encodes CASSPRDRGYYEQYF.

This clonotype was seen repeatedly, ten times or more. The genes are TRBV7-2 and TRBJ2-7, with D possibly being TRBD1 (6 bases). V was trimmed by 5 bases and J by 1 base, leaving 15 bases between them. This CDR3 spans 15 amino acids. Per germline, CDR1 SGHTA and CDR2 FQGNSA. Here the CDR3 reads CASSALPTGSYEQYF. The CDR3 DNA is TGTGCCAGCAGCGCCCTACCCACAGGGTCCTACGAGCAGTACTTC.

This clonotype was found many times. The CDR3, as DNA: TGTGCCAGCACTTTACACTATGGCTACACCTTC. It specifies CASTLHYGYTF. The J gene is TRBJ1-2, the V gene TRBV21-1. TRBV21-1 is a documented pseudogene. The CDR3 sequence is 11 residues long.

This clonotype was recorded many times. The V gene is TRBV11-1, the J gene TRBJ2-3; TRBD2 aligns across 8 bases. J was trimmed by 5 bases and V by 3 bases; bases with no gene match: 1. The CDR3 runs to 13 residues. The germline gives CDR1 SGHAT, CDR2 FQDESV (reference sequence). CDR3 loop: CASSFGREDTQYF. The CDR3 DNA is TGTGCCAGCAGCTTCGGGAGGGAAGATACGCAGTATTTT. The full variable domain, rest sourced from reference TRBV11-1 and TRBJ2-3, is EAEVAQSPRYKITEKSQAVAFWCDPISGHATLYWYRQILGQGPELLVQFQDESVVDDSQLPKDRFSAERLKGVDSTLKIQPAELGDSAMYLCASSFGREDTQYFGPGTRLTVL.

This clonotype was observed many times. The chain has TRBV3-1 and TRBJ2-1; 7 nucleotides agree with TRBD2. CDR1 and CDR2 from the germline V gene are LGHDT and YNNKEL (reference sequence). This CDR3 has 13 residues. Unmatched junction bases numbered 7, after V lost 1 base and J lost 13 bases. The CDR3 DNA sequence: TGTGCCAGCAGCCAAGGCGTTGCGGGAGATCAGTTCTTC. Its translation is CASSQGVAGDQFF.

The rearrangement uses TRBV20-1 and TRBJ2-1; 7 bases align to TRBD2. V gave up 5 bases and J gave up 5 bases; unmatched junction bases: 6. The CDR3 runs 13 residues. Germline-derived CDR1 and CDR2 are DFQATT and SNEGSKA (reference sequence). CDR3 loop: CSAPGLVHNEQFF. The CDR3 DNA is TGCAGTGCTCCTGGACTAGTTCACAATGAGCAGTTCTTC.

This clonotype has ten or more counts. The CDR3 region is CASSQDSGSSIDTQYF. CDR3 DNA: TGCGCCAGCAGCCAAGATAGCGGGAGCTCGATAGATACGCAGTATTTT. The genes are TRBV4-3 and TRBJ2-3; 9 bases are shared with TRBD2. The V gene end was trimmed by 0 bases and the J gene end by 5 bases; junction bases not matched to a gene: 6. The germline V gene encodes CDR1 LGHNA and CDR2 YSLEER. This CDR3 spans 16 amino acids.

The sample holds many counts of this clonotype. V gene TRBV11-2 combines with J gene TRBJ2-2; D not resolved. CDR1 and CDR2 (germline): SGHAT, FQNNGV. The CDR3 totals 12 residues. Deletions cut 6 bases from V and 7 bases from J, with 9 bases between. The CDR3 coding sequence is TGTGCCAGCAGGTTTCAGAACGGGGAGCTGTTTTTT. Translating gives CASRFQNGELFF.

This clonotype has ten or more counts. This rearrangement joins TRBV29-1 to TRBJ2-7; 9 bases are a match to TRBD1. Trimming took 4 bases from V and 3 from J; bases not matched to a gene: 10. The CDR3 extends over 15 amino acids. In germline, CDR1 is SQVTM, CDR2 ANQGSEA. In DNA form, the CDR3 reads TGCAGCGTTGTTGGGACAGGGAACCTAAACTACGAGCAGTACTTC. Translation: CSVVGTGNLNYEQYF.

This clonotype was counted many times. The V gene is TRBV2, the J gene TRBJ1-5, with D hard to call. Between the trimmed V and J ends, which lost 11 bases and 2 bases, there was a span of 13 bases. The germline gives CDR1 SNHLY, CDR2 FYNNEI. The CDR3 runs to 13 residues. CDR3 in DNA: TGTGCCGCGTGTCTGGACGGCAATCAGCCCCAGCATTTT. It codes for CAACLDGNQPQHF.

This clonotype came up a few times. This chain joins TRBV21-1 and TRBJ2-1; the table names TRBD1, a call not compared with the DNA. TRBV21-1 is an annotated pseudogene. The CDR3 runs to 15 residues. CDR3 loop: CASSPEGGKYNEQFF. In nucleotides, the CDR3 is TGTGCCAGCAGCCCCGAAGGGGGAAAGTACAATGAGCAGTTCTTC.

There are many counts of this clonotype. V and J are TRBV20-1 and TRBJ1-2, with TRBD1 matching over 8 bases. Germline assignment: CDR1 DFQATT and CDR2 SNEGSKA (reference sequence). CDR3 size: 14 residues. The V segment lost 6 bases and the J segment 2 bases; nucleotides outside the gene matches: 8. CDR3 DNA: TGCAGTGCCCTGACAGGGGATAAGAACTATGGCTACACCTTC. It specifies CSALTGDKNYGYTF.

This chain joins TRBV20-1 and TRBJ2-5; D is unresolved. The germline CDR1 and CDR2 sequences are DFQATT and SNEGSKA (reference sequence). Between the trimmed V and J ends, which lost 6 bases and 5 bases, there was a span of 4 bases. The CDR3 covers 9 residues. The CDR3 DNA follows: TGCAGTGCCCCCGAGACCCAGTACTTC. It encodes CSAPETQYF.

Many counts were recorded for this clonotype. The rearrangement joins TRBV12-3 or TRBV12-4 to TRBJ2-1, with 10 bases lining up with TRBD2. J gave up 10 bases and V 5 bases, and 11 bases lay outside the gene matches. The CDR3 is 15 amino acids. This chain's CDR3 is CASSLSGRPPGEQFF. The CDR3 nucleotides read TGTGCCAGCAGTCTTAGCGGGAGGCCCCCAGGGGAGCAGTTCTTC.

In this sample, this clonotype turned up a few times. The chain links TRBV20-1 to TRBJ2-3; 7 bases map to TRBD2. The germline gives CDR1 DFQATT, CDR2 SNEGSKA (reference sequence). V was clipped by 2 bases and J by 4 bases; unmatched bases: 3. There are 13 residues in the CDR3. The chain's CDR3 is CSARPAGADTQYF. CDR3 DNA sequence: TGCAGTGCTAGACCCGCGGGAGCAGATACGCAGTATTTT.

J is TRBJ2-3 and V is TRBV7-8; the match to TRBD1 covers 8 bases. Germline V gene lookup returns CDR1 SGHVS and CDR2 FQNEAQ. Germline trimming cut 2 bases from V and 4 bases from J; bases unmatched to any gene: 8. The CDR3 totals 16 residues. The CDR3 sequence: CASSLLRGRRADTQYF. The CDR3 DNA is TGTGCCAGCAGCTTACTCAGGGGGCGCAGGGCAGATACGCAGTATTTT.